One and the same sample provided the 16 T cell receptor beta chains below, sequenced in a study of blood T cells in healthy people across ages. Combining a sample-barcoded 5' primer with a J-beta primer mix, a second PCR ran for 7 to 11 cycles. MiXCR, applied by TCRdb to the 5' RACE reads, yields one record per CDR3 protein. This sample has roughly 800,000 distinct CDR3 sequences; 58% occur once, and the top ten carry 20% to 25%. The sequenced sample consisted of blood. The receptors come from a young man in good health.

Comments on this clonotype: With a much larger clone just one base away, this may be a read error. V is TRBV3-1 and J is TRBJ2-1; 7 bases line up with TRBD1. The germline V gene encodes CDR1 LGHDT and CDR2 YNNKEL (reference sequence). The length of the CDR3 is 15 residues. CDR3: CASNQARGSYNEQFF. CDR3 DNA sequence: TGTGCCAGCAACCAAGCCAGGGGGTCCTACAATGAGCAGTTCTTC.

V and J are TRBV7-9 and TRBJ2-6; possibly TRBD2 for D (6 bases). This CDR3 has 17 amino acids. Germline V lookup: CDR1 SEHNR, CDR2 FQNEAQ (reference sequence). The V gene lost 2 bases and the J gene lost 2 bases, with 13 bases spanning the gap. Written as DNA, the CDR3 is TGTGCCAGCAGCTTAAGGAGCCCGGGGGCTGGGGCCAACGTCCTGACTTTC. Translation: CASSLRSPGAGANVLTF.

This clonotype was picked up a small number of times. The chain recombines TRBV7-6 with TRBJ2-1, with TRBD2 identical over 7 bases. Losses at the gene ends were 4 bases for V and 4 bases for J; bases not matched to a gene: 13. Germline values: CDR1 SGHVS, CDR2 FNYEAQ. The CDR3 is 17 residues long. The CDR3 DNA follows: TGTGCCAGCAGCTGGACAACTCTAGCGGCCTCATACAATGAGCAGTTCTTC. It translates to CASSWTTLAASYNEQFF.

This chain joins TRBV7-8 and TRBJ2-3; TRBD1 is a possible D gene (5 bases). V was shortened by 0 bases and J by 0 bases, with 22 bases between the two germline ends. From germline, CDR1 is SGHVS and CDR2 FQNEAQ. CDR3 length equals 20 residues. The CDR3 DNA is TGTGCCAGCAGCTTAGCGGCCAGGACATATCTAACTGGAAGCACAGATACGCAGTATTTT. Protein sequence: CASSLAARTYLTGSTDTQYF.

In this sample, this clonotype turned up a few times. The gene calls are TRBV27 and TRBJ2-1; D is ambiguous. V lost 2 bases and J 5 bases, leaving 16 bases between the germline ends. This CDR3 has 16 amino acids. Germline V lookup: CDR1 MNHEY, CDR2 SMNVEV (reference sequence). Here the CDR3 reads CASSLSRAPQHNEQFF. CDR3 DNA: TGTGCCAGCAGTTTAAGTCGAGCCCCTCAACACAATGAGCAGTTCTTC.

This clonotype was picked up many times. V usage is TRBV5-1 and J usage is TRBJ2-1; TRBD2 aligns across 12 bases. This CDR3 has 15 amino acids. V lost 2 bases and J lost 8; bases outside the gene matches: 5. Germline CDR1 SGHRS, CDR2 YFSETQ. In DNA form, the CDR3 reads TGCGCCAGCAGCTTCGGACTAGCGGGATTAGATGAGCAGTTCTTC. Protein product: CASSFGLAGLDEQFF.

As for this clonotype: At one end, the junction sequence differs from germline, possibly due to a read error. J is TRBJ2-1 and V is TRBV5-1, with 7 bases fitting TRBD2. Germline loops: CDR1 SGHRS, CDR2 YFSETQ. This CDR3 is 13 amino acids long. CDR3 nucleotide sequence: TGCGCGAGCAGCCTTAGCGGGTTCAATGAGCAGTTCTTC. It specifies CASSLSGFNEQFF. Filled out from reference TRBV5-1 and TRBJ2-1, the complete variable domain reads KAGVTQTPRYLIKTRGQQVTLSCSPISGHRSVSWYQQTPGQGLQFLFEYFSETQRNKGNFPGRFSGRQFSNSRSEMNVSTLELGDSALYLCASSLSGFNEQFFGPGTRLTVL.

This clonotype appeared a single time. The chain has TRBV2 and TRBJ2-3, with D hard to call. Trimming left V 10 bases short and J 0 bases short, with 11 bases between. The CDR3 loop spans 13 amino acids. The V gene's germline CDR1 is SNHLY and CDR2 FYNNEI. The CDR3 loop is CATIKESTDTQYF. DNA of the CDR3: TGTGCCACTATAAAAGAAAGCACAGATACGCAGTATTTT.

The chain recombines TRBV6-5 with TRBJ1-6; 7 bases line up with TRBD1. Germline V gene sequence: CDR1 MNHEY, CDR2 SVGAGI. The CDR3 sequence is 16 residues long. Germline trimming cut 2 bases from V and 9 bases from J; bases unmatched to any gene: 10. Written as DNA, the CDR3 is TGTGCCAGCAGTTACCAGGTCCCGGGACAGAGTTCACCCCTCCACTTT. Translated, it gives CASSYQVPGQSSPLHF.

This clonotype came up many times. This chain links TRBV10-3 with TRBJ2-1; D remains unclear. V was trimmed by 7 bases and J by 0 bases, leaving 10 bases between them. The CDR3 spans 14 residues. Germline V gene sequence: CDR1 ENHRY, CDR2 SYGVKD. The CDR3 region has the DNA TGTGCCATCAAGGTGGGGAACTCCTACAATGAGCAGTTCTTC. Protein product: CAIKVGNSYNEQFF.

The chain carries TRBV7-2 and TRBJ2-4; TRBD2 agrees at 7 bases. The V gene's germline CDR1 is SGHTA and CDR2 FQGNSA. V shed 0 bases and J 2 bases; nucleotides not matched to a gene: 4. The CDR3 sequence is 16 residues long. This CDR3 reads CASSLASGATKNIQYF. For the CDR3, the DNA is TGTGCCAGCAGCTTAGCAAGCGGGGCAACCAAAAACATTCAGTACTTC. Full variable domain (missing parts from reference TRBV7-2 and TRBJ2-4): GAGVSQSPSNKVTEKGKDVELRCDPISGHTALYWYRQSLGQGLEFLIYFQGNSAPDKSGLPSDRFSAERTGGSVSTLTIQRTQQEDSAVYLCASSLASGATKNIQYFGAGTRLSVL.

This clonotype was observed a handful of times. The rearrangement links TRBV20-1 to TRBJ2-3; TRBD2 aligns across 7 bases. The length of the CDR3 is 14 residues. V was clipped by 1 base and J by 4 bases; unmatched bases: 5. Germline V gives CDR1 DFQATT, CDR2 SNEGSKA (reference sequence). The CDR3 here is CSARVATSSDTQYF. The CDR3 DNA reads as TGCAGTGCTAGAGTTGCGACTAGCTCAGATACGCAGTATTTT.

The chain joins TRBV20-1 to TRBJ1-5, with D perhaps matching TRBD1 (6 bases). The CDR3 has 14 residues. Germline-derived CDR1 and CDR2 are DFQATT and SNEGSKA (reference sequence). Trimming removed 7 bases at V and 1 base at J, with 14 bases between. CDR3: CSVPSQGSNQPQHF. The CDR3 DNA follows: TGCAGTGTTCCCTCACAGGGAAGCAATCAGCCCCAGCATTTT.

The rearrangement joins TRBV6-5 to TRBJ2-6; D remains ambiguous. The germline CDR1 and CDR2 sequences are MNHEY and SVGAGI. This CDR3 is 15 amino acids long. Trimming left V 5 bases short and J 1 base short, with 9 bases between. Here the CDR3 reads CASSRSTSGANVLTF. The CDR3 region has the DNA TGTGCCAGCAGTCGCTCCACTTCTGGGGCCAACGTCCTGACTTTC.

The V call is TRBV7-2, the J call TRBJ1-2, with 7 bases matching TRBD1. V dropped 3 bases and J dropped 2; count of bases not matched to a gene: 3. Germline values: CDR1 SGHTA, CDR2 FQGNSA. This CDR3 spans 14 amino acids. The DNA for the CDR3 is TGTGCCAGCAGCTTCCCACAGGGGAACTATGGCTACACCTTC. This sequence encodes CASSFPQGNYGYTF.

The chain links TRBV28 to TRBJ2-1; D is perhaps TRBD2 (6 bases). Near its end, the DNA agrees better with TRBJ2-7, so the J call may be wrong. In germline, CDR1 is MDHEN, CDR2 SYDVKM. The CDR3 sequence is 21 residues long. This chain's CDR3 is CASSLPRYRVGGIGSYNEQYF. CDR3 nucleotide sequence: TGTGCCAGCAGTTTACCCCGGTATAGGGTGGGGGGAATTGGTTCCTACAATGAGCAGTACTTC.